This T cell receptor (beta chain) was captured in a study of early T cells in non-severe SARS-CoV-2 infection. In the study overall: Bulk RNA isolated from unsorted whole blood underwent sequencing; chains were not paired.

Concerning this clonotype: Antigen unknown.

Individual cDNA molecules were tagged with unique molecular identifiers. TCRdb fed the 5' RACE reads into MiXCR, producing one record per CDR3 protein. Of about 48,000 distinct CDR3 sequences detected, approximately 9.8% appear once; the ten largest clones hold about 8.5%. Study-level points and caveats: VDJdb matching favored anti-spike CD8 responses, missing private and CD4 specificities.

The sample comprised whole blood. The sequence came from an adult who was a healthcare worker with PCR-confirmed SARS-CoV-2 infection or an uninfected control (not recorded which).

The CDR3 region has the DNA TGTGCCAGCAGTTCTTTACCCGGGGCCAACGTCCTGACTTTC. Translation: CASSSLPGANVLTF. The chain is built from TRBV27 and TRBJ2-6, with no clear D. Trimming removed 4 bases from V and 4 bases from J, with 8 bases in between. The CDR3 covers 14 residues. Germline loops: CDR1 MNHEY, CDR2 SMNVEV (reference sequence).